This is a list of T cell receptor beta chains from one sample in a study of a mutant IDH1 vaccine in newly diagnosed glioma. Data came from immunoSEQ multiplex PCR; TCRdb stores just in-frame clones and leaves some out. The sample has over 45,000 clones; 70% to 80% are singletons. The antigens these receptors bind are not known. This specimen consisted of PBMCs, obtained from a glioma patient whose treatment included an IDH1 peptide vaccine. These receptors came from a man aged 35 to 55 with glioma. Each CDR3 is given without its conserved first and last residue. The order of the fields is CDR3 protein, J gene, V gene.

CDR3: ASSMAGGHNEQF
J: TRBJ2-1
V: TRBV19

CDR3: ASSRQGAEKLF
J: TRBJ1-4
V: TRBV28

CDR3: ASRTATRKLF
J: TRBJ1-4
V: TRBV19

CDR3: ASSSWTDNTSGNTIY
J: TRBJ1-3
V: TRBV21-1

CDR3: ASRREETQY
J: TRBJ2-5
V: TRBV5-1

CDR3: ASSQEIGTGTDTQY
J: TRBJ2-3
V: TRBV4-3

CDR3: ASSEGPGADTQY
J: TRBJ2-3
V: TRBV9

CDR3: ASSLEQGTQY
J: TRBJ2-3
V: TRBV6-1

CDR3: ASSVLQGPRVGNGYT
J: TRBJ1-2
V: TRBV9

CDR3: ATSRAPRGGTGELF
J: TRBJ2-2
V: TRBV15

CDR3: ASSTRLGGGSSYNEQF
J: TRBJ2-1
V: TRBV7-2

CDR3: ASSSTSGRAPYQETQY
J: TRBJ2-5
V: TRBV7-9

CDR3: ASSWTGNEKLF
J: TRBJ1-4
V: TRBV2

CDR3: ASSQDGGADGYT
J: TRBJ1-2
V: TRBV4-1

CDR3: ASSFSGQAIEAF
J: TRBJ1-1
V: TRBV5-1

CDR3: ASSRASGRVDNEQF
J: TRBJ2-1
V: TRBV12-1

CDR3: ARSKSGQDSTDTQY
J: TRBJ2-3
V: TRBV5-3

CDR3: ASSPGVGSPTDTQY
J: TRBJ2-3
V: TRBV9

CDR3: ASSPTGTNQPQH
J: TRBJ1-5
V: TRBV11-2

CDR3: ASSLVGGREAGNNEQF
J: TRBJ2-1
V: TRBV5-1

CDR3: ASSQERTGVVSRDGEQF
J: TRBJ2-1
V: TRBV4-1

CDR3: ASSSFPSYEQY
J: TRBJ2-7
V: TRBV11-3

CDR3: ASSPQLKQY
J: TRBJ2-5
V: TRBV14

CDR3: ASSLGGSGANEAF
J: TRBJ1-1
V: TRBV7-9

CDR3: ASSARFGRLNYGYT
J: TRBJ1-2
V: TRBV27

CDR3: ASSDSAGETQY
J: TRBJ2-5
V: TRBV6-4

CDR3: ASSATGLAGQNIQY
J: TRBJ2-4
V: TRBV9